A single sample gave rise to the 24 T cell receptor beta chains below, sequenced in a study of cytomegalovirus exposure and HLA in healthy donors. TCRdb's copy holds only in-frame clones and misses some; the assay was immunoSEQ multiplex PCR. The profile covers 100,000 to 150,000 clones, with 89% appearing a single time and about 1% taken by the ten largest. The sequencing input was PBMCs. The source is a young woman in good health and CMV-seronegative.

This clone was recorded only once. The CDR3 here is CASSGGARFSYEQYF. CDR3 nucleotides: TGTGCCAGCAGCGGCGGGGCACGGTTCTCCTACGAGCAGTACTTC. The rearrangement links TRBV9 to TRBJ2-7, with a weak D call TRBD2 (6 bases). V lost 3 bases and J 0 bases, leaving 13 bases between the germline ends. This CDR3 is 15 amino acids long. Looked up from germline, CDR1 is SGDLS and CDR2 is YYNGEE.

V gene TRBV7-2 combines with J gene TRBJ2-7; 7 bases match TRBD2. This CDR3 is built from 14 residues. V lost 2 bases, J lost 4 bases, and 5 bases stayed unmatched. The germline CDR1 and CDR2 sequences are SGHTA and FQGNSA. CDR3 bases: TGTGCCAGCAGCTTATTAGAGCGGGGATACGAGCAGTACTTC. Protein product: CASSLLERGYEQYF. The full variable domain, its missing parts supplied by reference TRBV7-2 and TRBJ2-7, is GAGVSQSPSNKVTEKGKDVELRCDPISGHTALYWYRQSLGQGLEFLIYFQGNSAPDKSGLPSDRFSAERTGGSVSTLTIQRTQQEDSAVYLCASSLLERGYEQYFGPGTRLTVT.

The rearrangement uses TRBV28 and TRBJ1-5, with 7 nucleotides matching TRBD1. The length of the CDR3 is 15 residues. Trimming removed 6 bases from V and 4 bases from J; junction bases left unmatched: 9. Looked up from germline, CDR1 is MDHEN and CDR2 is SYDVKM. CDR3 in amino acids: CASREGAQVNQPQHF. CDR3 coding DNA: TGTGCCAGCAGAGAGGGGGCGCAAGTTAATCAGCCCCAGCATTTT.

J is TRBJ1-1 and V is TRBV28; D might be TRBD1 (6 bases). The germline gives CDR1 MDHEN, CDR2 SYDVKM. V gave up 10 bases and J gave up 1 base, with 16 bases separating them. The CDR3 totals 14 residues. The CDR3 sequence is CATTLTGTNTEAFF. The DNA of the CDR3 is TGTGCCACAACACTGACAGGTACGAACACTGAAGCTTTCTTT.

J is TRBJ1-4 and V is TRBV30; 9 bases align to TRBD1. CDR1 is GTSNPN, CDR2 SVGIG, per germline (reference sequence). This CDR3 is 15 amino acids long. Trimming at V came to 1 base and at J to 7 bases, leaving 7 bases not matched to a gene. CDR3 DNA sequence: TGTGCCTGGAGTGGGATACAGGGGGCGTCTGAAAAACTGTTTTTT. Translating gives CAWSGIQGASEKLFF.

V is TRBV11-2 and J is TRBJ2-7; 7 bases agree with TRBD2. CDR3 length: 15 amino acids. V shed 1 base, J shed 2 bases, and the junction held 5 bases outside the gene matches. CDR1 is SGHAT and CDR2 is FQNNGV in the germline V gene. CDR3 sequence: CASSLGLAATYEQYF. In DNA, the CDR3 is TGTGCCAGCAGCTTAGGGCTAGCGGCAACCTACGAGCAGTACTTC.

The rearrangement links TRBV7-9 to TRBJ1-1; D unresolved. Germline lookup yields CDR1 SEHNR and CDR2 FQNEAQ (reference sequence). There are 13 residues in the CDR3. Trimming pared 0 bases from V and 6 bases from J, leaving 8 bases between. Written as DNA, the CDR3 is TGTGCCAGCAGCTTAGCGTTAGTCGCTGAAGCTTTCTTT. As protein: CASSLALVAEAFF. Based on the CDR3 plus reference TRBV7-9 and TRBJ1-1, the full variable domain is DTGVSQNPRHKITKRGQNVTFRCDPISEHNRLYWYRQTLGQGPEFLTYFQNEAQLEKSRLLSDRFSAERPKGSFSTLEIQRTEQGDSAMYLCASSLALVAEAFFGQGTRLTVV.

The chain employs TRBV7-9 and TRBJ1-6, with D perhaps matching TRBD1 (5 bases). The V and J ends lost 1 base and 10 bases respectively, with 11 bases between them. Per germline, CDR1 SEHNR and CDR2 FQNEAQ (reference sequence). The CDR3 is 14 residues long. The CDR3 coding sequence is TGTGCCAGCAGCTTAGAGGCAGGGCGCTCACCCCTCCACTTT. The encoded protein is CASSLEAGRSPLHF.

The rearrangement uses TRBV30 and TRBJ1-1, with 8 bases that match TRBD1. Trimming took 1 base from V and 6 from J; bases not matched to a gene: 4. Germline V CDR1 and CDR2: GTSNPN, SVGIG (reference sequence). The CDR3 runs to 13 residues. The CDR3 region is CAWSAGQGSEAFF. The CDR3 DNA sequence: TGTGCCTGGAGTGCAGGACAGGGTTCTGAAGCTTTCTTT.

The rearrangement joins TRBV30 to TRBJ1-5, with TRBD1 identical over 8 bases. Germline assignment: CDR1 GTSNPN and CDR2 SVGIG (reference sequence). The V gene end was trimmed by 2 bases and the J gene end by 6 bases; junction bases not matched to a gene: 9. CDR3 length: 15 residues. CDR3 nucleotide sequence: TGTGCCTGGAGTCGTGGGCAGGGGGCTTTTCAGCCCCAGCATTTT. Its translation is CAWSRGQGAFQPQHF.

The chain recombines TRBV11-2 with TRBJ2-7; D might be TRBD2 (5 bases). The CDR3 has 13 residues. V lost 1 base, J lost 3 bases, and 7 bases lay in between. CDR1 SGHAT and CDR2 FQNNGV come from the germline V gene. The CDR3 region is CASSLARDYEQYF. Written as DNA, the CDR3 is TGTGCCAGCAGCTTAGCCCGGGACTACGAGCAGTACTTC.

The sample holds one count of this clone. This chain joins TRBV10-2 and TRBJ2-7; the D gene is possibly TRBD2 (5 bases). The V end lost 10 bases, the J end lost 0 bases, and 10 bases lay between the germline ends. This CDR3 is 12 amino acids long. Looked up from germline, CDR1 is WSHSY and CDR2 is SAAADI. The CDR3 reads CATLTSSYEQYF. The CDR3, as DNA: TGCGCCACCCTTACTAGCTCCTACGAGCAGTACTTC.

The gene calls are TRBV5-4 and TRBJ2-3; no reliable D call. The CDR3 is 17 residues long. Germline CDR1 is SGHNT and CDR2 is YYREEE (reference sequence). The V gene lost 3 bases and the J gene lost 4 bases, with 21 bases spanning the gap. The CDR3 nucleotides are TGTGCCAGCAGCTCTTCTTGGATCATGACAACCCCAGATACGCAGTATTTT. Its protein product is CASSSSWIMTTPDTQYF.

The V call is TRBV2, the J call TRBJ1-1; 7 bases fit TRBD1. CDR3 length: 13 amino acids. The germline CDR1 and CDR2 sequences are SNHLY and FYNNEI. Trimming cost V 6 bases and J 4 bases; bases outside gene matches: 5. The CDR3 sequence is CASSPQGGTEAFF. DNA of the CDR3: TGTGCCAGCAGCCCCCAGGGGGGCACTGAAGCTTTCTTT.

This sequence joins TRBV4-2 and TRBJ2-1; 8 bases are a match to TRBD2. CDR3 length: 15 residues. V shed 0 bases and J 9 bases; nucleotides not matched to a gene: 7. Per germline, CDR1 LGHNA and CDR2 YNFKEQ. CDR3 bases: TGTGCCAGCAGCCAAGACGGGGGGGCTTACGGTGAGCAGTTCTTC. This encodes CASSQDGGAYGEQFF.

This sequence joins TRBV28 and TRBJ2-3, with D possibly TRBD2 on 6 matching bases. The CDR3 length is 15 residues. CDR1 is MDHEN, CDR2 SYDVKM, per germline. V lost 6 bases to trimming and J lost 4 bases, with 17 bases between them. In DNA form, the CDR3 reads TGTGCCAGCAGGCTGGGACTCGATGCTCCAGATACGCAGTATTTT. It encodes CASRLGLDAPDTQYF.

This clone was picked up one time. The chain combines TRBV27 with TRBJ2-2; weak D call: TRBD1 (6 bases). Trimming took 5 bases from V and 6 from J, leaving 16 bases between them. In germline, CDR1 is MNHEY, CDR2 SMNVEV (reference sequence). This CDR3 is 15 amino acids long. The CDR3 coding sequence is TGTGCCAGCAGTATAGTAACAGGGTTGGCCGGGGAGCTGTTTTTT. Encoded protein: CASSIVTGLAGELFF.

This chain uses TRBV19 with TRBJ2-7; 10 bases map to TRBD2. V trimming: 2 bases; J trimming: 5 bases; junction bases outside the gene matches: 6. CDR1 and CDR2 (germline): LNHDA, SQIVND (reference sequence). CDR3 length: 15 amino acids. The CDR3 DNA reads as TGTGCCAGTAGTATATTAGCGGGAGGAGCCCACGAGCAGTACTTC. It is translated as CASSILAGGAHEQYF. The whole variable domain, remainder taken from reference TRBV19 and TRBJ2-7, is DGGITQSPKYLFRKEGQNVTLSCEQNLNHDAMYWYRQDPGQGLRLIYYSQIVNDFQKGDIAEGYSVSREKKESFPLTVTSAQKNPTAFYLCASSILAGGAHEQYFGPGTRLTVT.

V and J are TRBV7-2 and TRBJ1-5; D not resolved. The CDR3 is 14 amino acids. V gave up 0 bases and J gave up 7 bases, with 10 bases separating them. The germline V gene has CDR1 SGHTA and CDR2 FQGNSA. CDR3 region: CASSLAGGRQPQHF. The CDR3 DNA sequence: TGTGCCAGCAGCTTAGCGGGTGGGCGCCAGCCCCAGCATTTT.

V gene TRBV6-5 combines with J gene TRBJ1-4; 7 positions agree with TRBD1. The CDR3 covers 15 residues. Looked up from germline, CDR1 is MNHEY and CDR2 is SVGAGI. J was trimmed by 6 bases and V by 2 bases; bases with no gene match: 6. The CDR3, as DNA: TGTGCCAGCAGTTACAGCGACAGGGAGGATGAAAAACTGTTTTTT. This encodes CASSYSDREDEKLFF.

The V gene is TRBV27, the J gene TRBJ1-1; D not certain. The CDR3 runs 15 residues. Between the trimmed V and J ends, which lost 4 bases and 4 bases, there was a span of 16 bases. The V gene's germline CDR1 is MNHEY and CDR2 SMNVEV (reference sequence). CDR3 sequence reads: CASSSGLGRVTEAFF. In DNA form, the CDR3 reads TGTGCCAGCAGTTCAGGCCTGGGGAGGGTCACTGAAGCTTTCTTT.

This chain joins TRBV18 and TRBJ1-1; tentative D call: TRBD1 (5 bases). The CDR3 covers 13 residues. V was shortened by 4 bases and J by 1 base, with 7 bases between the two germline ends. In germline, CDR1 is KGHSH, CDR2 LQKENI. DNA of the CDR3: TGTGCCAGCTCACAAGGGGCGAACACTGAAGCTTTCTTT. This codes for CASSQGANTEAFF. Using reference TRBV18 and TRBJ1-1 for the parts outside the CDR3, the full variable domain is NAGVMQNPRHLVRRRGQEARLRCSPMKGHSHVYWYRQLPEEGLKFMVYLQKENIIDESGMPKERFSAEFPKEGPSILRIQQVVRGDSAAYFCASSQGANTEAFFGQGTRLTVV.

The rearrangement joins TRBV7-8 to TRBJ2-3; 9 bases are a match to TRBD2. CDR3 length equals 18 residues. Trimming at V came to 1 base and at J to 3 bases, leaving 11 bases not matched to a gene. Germline CDR1 SGHVS, CDR2 FQNEAQ. DNA for the CDR3: TGTGCCAGCAGCTTAGTGGCGGGGCTAGCGGGAATAACAGATACGCAGTATTTT. Residues: CASSLVAGLAGITDTQYF. Using reference TRBV7-8 and TRBJ2-3 for the parts outside the CDR3, the full variable domain is GAGVSQSPRYKVAKRGQDVALRCDPISGHVSLFWYQQALGQGPEFLTYFQNEAQLDKSGLPSDRFFAERPEGSVSTLKIQRTQQEDSAVYLCASSLVAGLAGITDTQYFGPGTRLTVL.

This rearrangement joins TRBV27 to TRBJ2-7; the match to TRBD2 covers 9 bases. Unmatched junction bases numbered 4, after V lost 5 bases and J lost 2 bases. CDR3 size: 14 residues. Germline CDR1 reads MNHEY; CDR2 reads SMNVEV (reference sequence). DNA for the CDR3: TGTGCCAGCAGTCTAGCGGGGTCCCCCTACGAGCAGTACTTC. Protein product: CASSLAGSPYEQYF.